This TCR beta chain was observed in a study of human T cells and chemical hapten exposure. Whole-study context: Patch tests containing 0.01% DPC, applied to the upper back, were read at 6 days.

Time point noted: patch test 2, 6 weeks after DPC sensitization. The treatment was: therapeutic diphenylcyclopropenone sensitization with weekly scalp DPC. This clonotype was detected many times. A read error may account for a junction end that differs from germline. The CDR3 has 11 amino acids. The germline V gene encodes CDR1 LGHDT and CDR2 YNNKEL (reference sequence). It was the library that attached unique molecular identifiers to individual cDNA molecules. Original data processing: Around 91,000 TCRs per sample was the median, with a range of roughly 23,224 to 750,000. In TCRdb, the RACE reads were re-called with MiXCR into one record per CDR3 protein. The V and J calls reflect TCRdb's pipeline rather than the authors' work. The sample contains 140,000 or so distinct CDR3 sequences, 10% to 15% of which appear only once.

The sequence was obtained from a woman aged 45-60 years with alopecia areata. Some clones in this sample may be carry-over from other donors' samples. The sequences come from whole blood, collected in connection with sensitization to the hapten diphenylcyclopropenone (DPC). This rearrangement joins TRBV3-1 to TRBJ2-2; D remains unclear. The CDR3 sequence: CGGGNTGELFF. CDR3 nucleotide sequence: TGCGGCGGCGGAAACACCGGGGAGCTGTTTTTT.